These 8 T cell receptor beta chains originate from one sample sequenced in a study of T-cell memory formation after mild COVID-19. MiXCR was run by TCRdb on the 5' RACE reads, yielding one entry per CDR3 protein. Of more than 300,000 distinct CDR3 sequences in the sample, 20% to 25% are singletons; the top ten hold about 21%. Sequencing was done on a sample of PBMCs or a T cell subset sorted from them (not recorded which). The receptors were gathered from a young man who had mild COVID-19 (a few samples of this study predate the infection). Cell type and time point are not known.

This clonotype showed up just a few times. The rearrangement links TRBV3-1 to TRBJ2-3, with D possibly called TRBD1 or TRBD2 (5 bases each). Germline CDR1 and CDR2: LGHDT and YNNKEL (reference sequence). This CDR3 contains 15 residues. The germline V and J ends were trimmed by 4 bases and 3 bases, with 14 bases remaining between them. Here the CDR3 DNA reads TGTGCCAGCAGCCTCGGGACCCGGTGGACAGATACGCAGTATTTT. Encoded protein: CASSLGTRWTDTQYF.

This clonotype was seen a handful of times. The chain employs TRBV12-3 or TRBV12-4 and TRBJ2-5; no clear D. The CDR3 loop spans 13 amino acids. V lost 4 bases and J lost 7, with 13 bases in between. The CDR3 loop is CASSSVLRGTQYF. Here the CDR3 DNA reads TGTGCCAGCAGTTCAGTGCTCAGAGGGACCCAGTACTTC.

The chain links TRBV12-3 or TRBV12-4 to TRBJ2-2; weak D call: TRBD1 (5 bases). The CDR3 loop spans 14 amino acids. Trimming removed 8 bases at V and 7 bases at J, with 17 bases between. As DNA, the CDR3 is TGTGCCAGCTTGGCCAGGGAAAATATCGGGGAGCTGTTTTTT. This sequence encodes CASLARENIGELFF.

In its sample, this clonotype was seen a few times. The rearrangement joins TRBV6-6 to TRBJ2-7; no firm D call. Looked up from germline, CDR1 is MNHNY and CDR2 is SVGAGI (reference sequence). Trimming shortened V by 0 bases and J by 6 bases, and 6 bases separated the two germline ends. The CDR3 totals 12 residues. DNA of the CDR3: TGTGCCAGCAGTTACTCGTCTGGCGAGCAGTACGTC. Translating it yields CASSYSSGEQYV.

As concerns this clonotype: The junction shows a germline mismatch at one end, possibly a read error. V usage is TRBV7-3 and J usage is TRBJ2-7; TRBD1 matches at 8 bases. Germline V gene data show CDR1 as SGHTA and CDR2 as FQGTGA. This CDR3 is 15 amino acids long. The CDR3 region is CASSLTGAGGHEQYF. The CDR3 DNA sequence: TGTGCCAGCAGCCTAACGGGGGCAGGGGGCCACGAGCAGTACTTC.

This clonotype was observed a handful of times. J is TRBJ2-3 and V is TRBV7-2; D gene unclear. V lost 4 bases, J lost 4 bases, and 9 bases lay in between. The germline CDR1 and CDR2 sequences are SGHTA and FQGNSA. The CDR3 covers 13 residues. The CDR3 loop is CASSWEHPDTQYF. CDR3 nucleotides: TGTGCCAGCAGCTGGGAACACCCAGATACGCAGTATTTT. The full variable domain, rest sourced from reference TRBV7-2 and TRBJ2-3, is GAGVSQSPSNKVTEKGKDVELRCDPISGHTALYWYRQSLGQGLEFLIYFQGNSAPDKSGLPSDRFSAERTGGSVSTLTIQRTQQEDSAVYLCASSWEHPDTQYFGPGTRLTVL.

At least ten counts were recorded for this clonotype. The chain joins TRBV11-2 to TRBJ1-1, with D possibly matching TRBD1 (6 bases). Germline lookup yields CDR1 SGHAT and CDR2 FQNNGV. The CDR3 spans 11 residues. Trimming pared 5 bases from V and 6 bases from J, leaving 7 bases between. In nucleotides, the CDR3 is TGTGCCAGCAGCCCAGGGGCTGAAGCTTTCTTT. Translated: CASSPGAEAFF.

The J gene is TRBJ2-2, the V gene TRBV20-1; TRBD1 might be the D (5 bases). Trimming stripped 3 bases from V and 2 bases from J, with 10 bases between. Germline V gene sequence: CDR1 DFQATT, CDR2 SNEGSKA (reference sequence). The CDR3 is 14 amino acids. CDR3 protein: CSARGLTNTGELFF. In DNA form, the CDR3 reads TGCAGTGCTAGGGGGCTTACAAACACCGGGGAGCTGTTTTTT.